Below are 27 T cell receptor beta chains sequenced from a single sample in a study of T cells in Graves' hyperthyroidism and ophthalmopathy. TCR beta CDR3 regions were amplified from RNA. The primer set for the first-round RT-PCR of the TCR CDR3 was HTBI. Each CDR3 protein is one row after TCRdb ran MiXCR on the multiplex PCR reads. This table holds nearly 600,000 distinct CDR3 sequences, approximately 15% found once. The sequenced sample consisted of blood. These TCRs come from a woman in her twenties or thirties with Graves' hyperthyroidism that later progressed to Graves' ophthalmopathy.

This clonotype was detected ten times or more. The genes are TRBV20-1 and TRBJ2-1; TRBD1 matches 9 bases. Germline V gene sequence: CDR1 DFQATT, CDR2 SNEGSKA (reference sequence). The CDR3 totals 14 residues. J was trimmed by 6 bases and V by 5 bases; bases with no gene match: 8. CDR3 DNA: TGCAGTGCTCCCGGGACAGGGAAGGGCAATGAGCAGTTCTTC. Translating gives CSAPGTGKGNEQFF.

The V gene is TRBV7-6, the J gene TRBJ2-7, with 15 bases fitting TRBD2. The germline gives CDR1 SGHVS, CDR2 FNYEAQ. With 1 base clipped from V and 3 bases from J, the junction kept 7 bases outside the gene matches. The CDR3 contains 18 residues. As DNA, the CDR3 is TGTGCCAGCAGCTTAGTGGGACTAGCGGGAGGTAAAGGCTACGAGCAGTACTTC. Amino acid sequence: CASSLVGLAGGKGYEQYF.

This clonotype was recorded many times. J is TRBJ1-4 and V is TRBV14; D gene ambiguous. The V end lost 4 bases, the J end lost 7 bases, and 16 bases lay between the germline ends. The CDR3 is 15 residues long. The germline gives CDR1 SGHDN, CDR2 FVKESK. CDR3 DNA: TGTGCCAGCAGCCTCGAAGAACAGAGTGCTGAAAAACTGTTTTTT. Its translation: CASSLEEQSAEKLFF. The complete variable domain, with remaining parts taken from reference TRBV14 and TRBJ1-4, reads EAGVTQFPSHSVIEKGQTVTLRCDPISGHDNLYWYRRVMGKEIKFLLHFVKESKQDESGMPNNRFLAERTGGTYSTLKVQPAELEDSGVYFCASSLEEQSAEKLFFGSGTQLSVL.

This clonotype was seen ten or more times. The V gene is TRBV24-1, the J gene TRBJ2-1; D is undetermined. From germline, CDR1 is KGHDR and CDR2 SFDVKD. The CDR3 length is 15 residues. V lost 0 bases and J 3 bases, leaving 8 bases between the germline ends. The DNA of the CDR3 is TGTGCCACCAGTGATTTGAGTGGAAGCTACAATGAGCAGTTCTTC. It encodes CATSDLSGSYNEQFF.

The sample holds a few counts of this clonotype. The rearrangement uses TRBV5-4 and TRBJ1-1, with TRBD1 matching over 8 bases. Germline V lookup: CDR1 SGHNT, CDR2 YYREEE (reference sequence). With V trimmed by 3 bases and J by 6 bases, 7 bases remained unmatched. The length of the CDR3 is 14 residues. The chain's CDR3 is CASSSRDRISEAFF. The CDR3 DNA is TGTGCCAGCAGCTCCCGGGACAGGATTTCTGAAGCTTTCTTT.

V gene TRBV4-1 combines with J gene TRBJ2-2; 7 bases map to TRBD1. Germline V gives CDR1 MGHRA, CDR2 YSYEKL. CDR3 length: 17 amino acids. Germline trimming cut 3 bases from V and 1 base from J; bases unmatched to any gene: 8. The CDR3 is CASSHPAGTENTGELFF. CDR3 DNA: TGCGCCAGCAGCCATCCTGCCGGGACAGAGAACACCGGGGAGCTGTTTTTT.

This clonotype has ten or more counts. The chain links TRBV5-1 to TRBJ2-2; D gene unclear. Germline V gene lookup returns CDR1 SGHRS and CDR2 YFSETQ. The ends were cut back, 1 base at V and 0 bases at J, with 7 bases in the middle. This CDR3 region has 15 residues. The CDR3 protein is CASSLREPNTGELFF. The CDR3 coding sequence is TGCGCCAGCAGCTTGAGGGAACCGAACACCGGGGAGCTGTTTTTT.

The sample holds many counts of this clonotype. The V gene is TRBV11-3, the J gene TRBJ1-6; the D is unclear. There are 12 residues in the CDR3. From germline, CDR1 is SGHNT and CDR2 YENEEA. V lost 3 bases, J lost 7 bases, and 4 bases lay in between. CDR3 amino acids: CASSLENSPLHF. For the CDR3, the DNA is TGTGCCAGCAGCTTGGAGAATTCACCCCTCCACTTT.

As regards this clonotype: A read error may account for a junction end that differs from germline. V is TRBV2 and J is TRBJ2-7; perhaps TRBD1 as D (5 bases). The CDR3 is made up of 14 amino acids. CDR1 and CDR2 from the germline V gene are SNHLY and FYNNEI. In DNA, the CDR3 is TGTGCCAGCAAAGCGACAGATATCTCCCACGAGCAGTACTTC. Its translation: CASKATDISHEQYF.

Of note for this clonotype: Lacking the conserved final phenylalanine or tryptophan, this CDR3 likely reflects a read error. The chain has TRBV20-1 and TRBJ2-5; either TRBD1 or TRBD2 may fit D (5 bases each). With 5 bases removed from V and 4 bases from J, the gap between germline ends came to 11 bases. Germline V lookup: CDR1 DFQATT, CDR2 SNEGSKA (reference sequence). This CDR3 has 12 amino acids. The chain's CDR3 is CSARRDAETQYS. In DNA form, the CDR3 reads TGCAGTGCTCGCCGGGACGCAGAGACCCAGTACTCC.

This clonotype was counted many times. CDR3 in amino acids: CASSSPGTLSSYEQYF. CDR3 in DNA: TGTGCCAGCAGCAGTCCGGGGACTCTGAGCTCCTACGAGCAGTACTTC. The V call is TRBV27, the J call TRBJ2-7; a possible D gene is TRBD2 (6 bases). CDR3 length: 16 residues. Germline V CDR1 and CDR2: MNHEY, SMNVEV (reference sequence). V was clipped by 6 bases and J by 0 bases, with 18 bases between them.

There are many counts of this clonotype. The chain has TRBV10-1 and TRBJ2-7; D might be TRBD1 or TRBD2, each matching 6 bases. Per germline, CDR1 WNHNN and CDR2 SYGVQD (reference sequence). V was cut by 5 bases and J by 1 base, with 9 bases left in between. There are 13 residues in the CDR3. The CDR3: CASSRGDSYEQYF. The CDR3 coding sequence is TGCGCCAGCAGTAGGGGGGATTCCTACGAGCAGTACTTC.

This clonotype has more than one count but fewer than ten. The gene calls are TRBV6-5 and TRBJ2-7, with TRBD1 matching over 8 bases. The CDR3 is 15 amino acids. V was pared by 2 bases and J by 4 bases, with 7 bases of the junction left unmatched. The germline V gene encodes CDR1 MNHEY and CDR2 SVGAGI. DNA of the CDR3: TGTGCCAGCAGTTACCGGGGACAGGATACTTACGAGCAGTACTTC. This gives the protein CASSYRGQDTYEQYF.

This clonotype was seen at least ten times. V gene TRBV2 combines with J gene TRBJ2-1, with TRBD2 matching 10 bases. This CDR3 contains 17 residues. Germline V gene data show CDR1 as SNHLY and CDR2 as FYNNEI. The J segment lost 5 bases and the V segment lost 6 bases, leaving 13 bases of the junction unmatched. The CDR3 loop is CASRLSSGRRKHNEQFF. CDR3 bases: TGTGCCAGCAGGTTGAGTAGCGGGAGGAGGAAGCACAATGAGCAGTTCTTC.

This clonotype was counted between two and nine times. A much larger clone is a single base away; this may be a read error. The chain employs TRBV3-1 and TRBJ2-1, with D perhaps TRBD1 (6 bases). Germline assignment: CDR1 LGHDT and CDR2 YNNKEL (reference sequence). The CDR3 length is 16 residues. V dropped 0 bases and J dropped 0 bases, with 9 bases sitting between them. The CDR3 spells CASSQDRQDSYNEQFF. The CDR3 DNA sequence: TGTGCCAGCAGCCAAGATCGACAGGACTCCTACAATGAGCAGTTCTTC.

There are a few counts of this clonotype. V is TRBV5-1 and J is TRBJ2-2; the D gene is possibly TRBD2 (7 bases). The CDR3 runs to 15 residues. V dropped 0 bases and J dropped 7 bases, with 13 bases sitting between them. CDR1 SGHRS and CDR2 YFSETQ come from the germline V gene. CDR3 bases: TGCGCCAGCAGCTTGGAAGCGGGACATGTCGGGGAGCTGTTTTTT. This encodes CASSLEAGHVGELFF.

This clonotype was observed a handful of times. This chain's CDR3 is CASSRQQGVRFF. CDR3 coding DNA: TGTGCCAGCAGCCGCCAACAGGGAGTTCGGTTTTTT. The chain combines TRBV12-3 or TRBV12-4 with TRBJ1-4; maybe TRBD1 (6 bases). V was trimmed by 6 bases and J by 16 bases, leaving 18 bases between them. This CDR3 is built from 12 residues.

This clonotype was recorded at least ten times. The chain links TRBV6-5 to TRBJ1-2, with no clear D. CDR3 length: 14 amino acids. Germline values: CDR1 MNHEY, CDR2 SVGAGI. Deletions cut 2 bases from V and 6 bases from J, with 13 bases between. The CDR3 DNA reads TGTGCCAGCAGTTACAGTGGTCTACCCCATGGCTACACCTTC. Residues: CASSYSGLPHGYTF.

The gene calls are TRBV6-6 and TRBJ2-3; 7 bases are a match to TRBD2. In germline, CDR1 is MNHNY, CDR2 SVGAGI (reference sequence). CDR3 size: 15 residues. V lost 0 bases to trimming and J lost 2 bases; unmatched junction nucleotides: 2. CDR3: CASSYSSGDTDTQYF. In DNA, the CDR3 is TGTGCCAGCAGTTACTCGAGCGGGGACACAGATACGCAGTATTTT.

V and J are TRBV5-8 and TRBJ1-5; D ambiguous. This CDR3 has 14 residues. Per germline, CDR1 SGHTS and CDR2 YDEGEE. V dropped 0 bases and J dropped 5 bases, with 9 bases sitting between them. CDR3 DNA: TGTGCCAGCAGCTTGGGCGTCTTCGATCAGCCCCAGCATTTT. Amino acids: CASSLGVFDQPQHF. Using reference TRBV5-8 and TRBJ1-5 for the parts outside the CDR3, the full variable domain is EAGVTQSPTHLIKTRGQQATLRCSPISGHTSVYWYQQALGLGLQFLLWYDEGEERNRGNFPPRFSGRQFPNYSSELNVNALELEDSALYLCASSLGVFDQPQHFGDGTRLSIL.

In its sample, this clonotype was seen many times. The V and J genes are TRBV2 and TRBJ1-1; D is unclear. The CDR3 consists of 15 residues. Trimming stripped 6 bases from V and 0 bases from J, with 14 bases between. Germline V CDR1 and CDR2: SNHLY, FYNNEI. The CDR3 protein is CASRVQARMNTEAFF. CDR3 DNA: TGTGCCAGCAGGGTGCAGGCCCGAATGAACACTGAAGCTTTCTTT.

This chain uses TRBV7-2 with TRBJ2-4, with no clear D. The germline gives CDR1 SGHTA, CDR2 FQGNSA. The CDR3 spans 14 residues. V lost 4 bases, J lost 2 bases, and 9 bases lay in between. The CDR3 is CASSSLGPKNIQYF. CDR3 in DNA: TGTGCCAGCAGCTCCCTAGGTCCCAAAAACATTCAGTACTTC.

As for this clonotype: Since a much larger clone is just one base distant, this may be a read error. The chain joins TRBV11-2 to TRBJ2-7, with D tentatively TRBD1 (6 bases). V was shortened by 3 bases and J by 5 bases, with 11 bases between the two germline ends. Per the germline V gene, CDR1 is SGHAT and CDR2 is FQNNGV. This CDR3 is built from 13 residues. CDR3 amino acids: CASSFGTINEQYF. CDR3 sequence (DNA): TGTGCCAGCAGCTTTGGGACAATCAACGAGCAGTACTTC.

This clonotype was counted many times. CDR3 sequence: CASTGESTEAFF. The CDR3 nucleotides are TGTGCCTCGACAGGGGAAAGCACTGAAGCTTTCTTT. The rearrangement uses TRBV2 and TRBJ1-1, with 8 bases lining up with TRBD1. V shed 11 bases and J 4 bases; nucleotides not matched to a gene: 6. CDR1 is SNHLY, CDR2 FYNNEI, per germline. This CDR3 comprises 12 residues. Full variable domain (missing parts from reference TRBV2 and TRBJ1-1): EPEVTQTPSHQVTQMGQEVILRCVPISNHLYFYWYRQILGQKVEFLVSFYNNEISEKSEIFDDQFSVERPDGSNFTLKIRSTKLEDSAMYFCASTGESTEAFFGQGTRLTVV.

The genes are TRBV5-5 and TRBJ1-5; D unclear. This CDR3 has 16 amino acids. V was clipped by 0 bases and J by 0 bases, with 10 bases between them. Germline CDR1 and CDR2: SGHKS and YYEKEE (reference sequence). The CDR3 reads CASSLVWADSNQPQHF. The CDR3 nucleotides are TGTGCCAGCAGCTTGGTATGGGCAGATAGCAATCAGCCCCAGCATTTT.

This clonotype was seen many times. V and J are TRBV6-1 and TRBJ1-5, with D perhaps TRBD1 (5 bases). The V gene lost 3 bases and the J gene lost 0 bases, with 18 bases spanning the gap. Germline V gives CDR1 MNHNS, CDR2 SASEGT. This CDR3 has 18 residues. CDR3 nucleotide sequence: TGTGCCAGCAGTGATTCTGGGCCGGGGCGGATTAGCAATCAGCCCCAGCATTTT. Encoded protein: CASSDSGPGRISNQPQHF.

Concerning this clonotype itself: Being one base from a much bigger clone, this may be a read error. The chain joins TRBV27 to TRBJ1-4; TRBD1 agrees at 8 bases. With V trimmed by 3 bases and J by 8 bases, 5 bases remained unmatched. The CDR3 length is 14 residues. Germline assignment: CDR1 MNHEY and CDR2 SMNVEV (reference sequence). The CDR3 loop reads CASSFFDRGEKLFF. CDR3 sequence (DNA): TGTGCCAGCAGTTTCTTCGACAGGGGAGAAAAACTGTTTTTT.